Below, one TCR beta chain is given with its context. Its specificity is unknown. This record belongs to a study of glioma-infiltrating T cells. General study results and limits: Only very few CDR3 sequences appeared in both tissue and blood. Non-neoplastic patients had below-expected tissue-blood divergence, while all gliomas exceeded expectation.

TCR alpha and beta CDR3 regions were amplified from RNA using iRepertoire nested multiplex PCR. For one-step reverse transcription and amplification, 100-400 ng of tissue mRNA or PBMC total RNA was used. Using its own MiXCR run on the multiplex PCR reads, TCRdb lists one record per CDR3 protein. The data contain under 150,000 distinct CDR3 sequences, under 30% of them seen just once; the ten biggest clones take up over 25%. The receptor's source is a human donor with low-grade glioma or glioblastoma, undergoing nonglioma brain surgery, or in good health (not recorded which). Sequences were obtained from glioma tissue, nonneoplastic brain tissue, or PBMCs (not recorded which).

CDR3 sequence: CASSQELWGNTEAFF. For the CDR3, the DNA is TGTGCCAGCAGCCAAGAATTATGGGGGAACACTGAAGCTTTCTTT. J is TRBJ1-1 and V is TRBV14; D call uncertain. The CDR3 is made up of 15 amino acids. Germline V gene sequence: CDR1 SGHDN, CDR2 FVKESK. V lost 0 bases and J 1 base, leaving 9 bases between the germline ends.